The 16 T cell receptor beta chains reported below all come from one sample, sequenced in a study of blood T cells in healthy people across ages. Primed by a sample-barcoded 5' primer and a J-beta primer mix, a second PCR proceeded for about 6 to 12 cycles. From the 5' RACE reads, TCRdb called clonotypes with MiXCR, one entry per CDR3 protein. The sample contains 800,000 or so distinct CDR3 sequences, about half of which appear only once. The specimen sequenced was blood. The source of these receptors is a man older than 75 in good health.

The chain links TRBV7-2 to TRBJ2-2; the match to TRBD2 covers 9 bases. Trimming cost V 3 bases and J 6 bases; bases outside gene matches: 5. The CDR3 extends over 15 amino acids. Germline V CDR1 and CDR2: SGHTA, FQGNSA. CDR3 nucleotides: TGTGCCAGCAGCTTTGGAGTAGCGGGGGCCGGGGAGCTGTTTTTT. Protein sequence: CASSFGVAGAGELFF.

The gene calls are TRBV29-1 and TRBJ2-1; TRBD1 might be the D (5 bases). This CDR3 spans 12 amino acids. V dropped 3 bases and J dropped 7 bases, with 10 bases sitting between them. Per germline, CDR1 SQVTM and CDR2 ANQGSEA. The DNA of the CDR3 is TGCAGCGTTGATGGCAGGGCTAATGAGCAGTTCTTC. This sequence encodes CSVDGRANEQFF.

This clonotype was picked up many times. V is TRBV20-1 and J is TRBJ1-6; 7 bases are shared with TRBD1. V lost 2 bases and J lost 8; bases outside the gene matches: 3. CDR1 is DFQATT, CDR2 SNEGSKA, per germline (reference sequence). The length of the CDR3 is 13 residues. As DNA, the CDR3 is TGCAGTGCTAGATTCAGGGGGGATTCACCCCTCCACTTT. Its protein is CSARFRGDSPLHF.

This chain joins TRBV30 and TRBJ2-6, with 10 bases fitting TRBD1. V trimming: 7 bases; J trimming: 1 base; junction bases outside the gene matches: 1. This CDR3 contains 14 residues. Germline assignment: CDR1 GTSNPN and CDR2 SVGIG (reference sequence). CDR3 coding DNA: TGTGCCTTGGGACAGGGGTCTGGGGCCAACGTCCTGACTTTC. Its protein is CALGQGSGANVLTF.

V usage is TRBV25-1 and J usage is TRBJ1-6, with a weak D call TRBD1 (6 bases). CDR3 length: 15 residues. Trimming took 6 bases from V and 7 from J, leaving 16 bases between them. Germline CDR1 is MGHDK and CDR2 is SYGVNS. The CDR3 reads CASSPAGGRNSPLHF. The CDR3 DNA is TGTGCCAGCAGCCCGGCGGGGGGCAGGAATTCACCCCTCCACTTT.

The sample holds a few counts of this clonotype. The J gene is TRBJ2-7, the V gene TRBV7-2; tentative D call: TRBD2 (6 bases). Trimming shortened V by 5 bases and J by 0 bases, and 17 bases separated the two germline ends. This CDR3 contains 16 residues. Germline loops: CDR1 SGHTA, CDR2 FQGNSA. The CDR3 nucleotides are TGTGCCAGCAGCATCGTGACGGGAGCCACCTCCTACGAGCAGTACTTC. Residues: CASSIVTGATSYEQYF.

V is TRBV20-1 and J is TRBJ2-1; a weak D match, TRBD2 (5 bases). The CDR3 runs 14 residues. Germline lookup yields CDR1 DFQATT and CDR2 SNEGSKA (reference sequence). The V end was cut by 5 bases, the J end by 4 bases, with 15 bases between. The CDR3 loop reads CSARPLLVYNEQFF. Written as DNA, the CDR3 is TGCAGTGCTCGCCCGCTACTAGTTTACAATGAGCAGTTCTTC.

The CDR3 DNA reads as TGCAGTGTGGTAGCGGGAGGCCACCTTTCCTACAATGAGCAGTACTTC. As protein: CSVVAGGHLSYNEQYF. The chain carries TRBV20-1 and TRBJ2-5; 10 bases match TRBD2. V gave up 7 bases and J gave up 11 bases; unmatched junction bases: 22. The CDR3 is 16 residues long. Germline V gene sequence: CDR1 DFQATT, CDR2 SNEGSKA (reference sequence).

The gene calls are TRBV19 and TRBJ2-3, with 9 nucleotides matching TRBD1. This CDR3 spans 15 amino acids. The germline gives CDR1 LNHDA, CDR2 SQIVND (reference sequence). With V trimmed by 4 bases and J by 6 bases, 8 bases remained unmatched. The CDR3, as DNA: TGTGCCAGTAGTACGACAGGGGGAGGGTTGGATACGCAGTATTTT. Encoded protein: CASSTTGGGLDTQYF.

V is TRBV30 and J is TRBJ2-3; tentative D call: TRBD2 (5 bases). Germline V gene lookup returns CDR1 GTSNPN and CDR2 SVGIG (reference sequence). This CDR3 comprises 14 residues. V lost 5 bases and J 2 bases, leaving 14 bases between the germline ends. CDR3 coding DNA: TGTGCCTGGTTGAGCGGAGCCCACACAGATACGCAGTATTTT. This translates into CAWLSGAHTDTQYF.

This clonotype occurred many times. The genes are TRBV7-8 and TRBJ1-5, with D possibly TRBD1 on 6 matching bases. The V end lost 5 bases, the J end lost 4 bases, and 9 bases lay between the germline ends. CDR1 is SGHVS, CDR2 FQNEAQ, per germline. This CDR3 comprises 13 residues. CDR3 loop: CASSPDRNQPQHF. The CDR3 region has the DNA TGTGCCAGCAGCCCGGACAGAAATCAGCCCCAGCATTTT.

V is TRBV30 and J is TRBJ2-1; TRBD2 aligns across 7 bases. Germline-derived CDR1 and CDR2 are GTSNPN and SVGIG (reference sequence). After removal of 0 bases from V and 6 bases from J, the junction contained 11 bases not matched to a gene. The CDR3 consists of 16 residues. CDR3 sequence: CAWSVRGGSTGNEQFF. For the CDR3, the DNA is TGTGCCTGGAGTGTAAGGGGCGGGAGTACAGGCAATGAGCAGTTCTTC.

V is TRBV4-1 and J is TRBJ1-2; no reliable D call. The length of the CDR3 is 14 residues. V was pared by 0 bases and J by 6 bases, with 11 bases between. From germline, CDR1 is MGHRA and CDR2 YSYEKL. CDR3 DNA: TGCGCCAGCAGCCAAGACGCCGTCCAGGATGGCTACACCTTC. This encodes CASSQDAVQDGYTF.

This chain uses TRBV4-2 with TRBJ2-7, with D possibly matching TRBD2 (6 bases). TRBJ2-5 explains the end of the DNA better; the J call may be wrong. CDR1 is LGHNA, CDR2 YNFKEQ, per germline. This CDR3 spans 17 amino acids. This CDR3 reads CASSQVSPWRGRETQYF. The CDR3 DNA is TGTGCCAGCAGCCAAGTATCCCCCTGGAGGGGCCGAGAGACCCAGTACTTC.

This chain connects TRBV29-1 to TRBJ1-2; TRBD1 agrees at 9 bases. With 7 bases clipped from V and 3 bases from J, the junction kept 6 bases outside the gene matches. From germline, CDR1 is SQVTM and CDR2 ANQGSEA. The CDR3 sequence is 13 residues long. The CDR3 DNA follows: TGCAGCGGATGGACAGGGGTCGACTATGGCTACACCTTC. Its translation: CSGWTGVDYGYTF.

This sequence joins TRBV4-2 and TRBJ2-5; D call uncertain. The end of the DNA is better explained by TRBJ2-7, so the J call may be wrong. The germline V gene encodes CDR1 LGHNA and CDR2 YNFKEQ. This CDR3 contains 14 residues. The CDR3 DNA follows: TGTGCCAGCAGCCCATCGTTGGCCTTCTACGAGCAGTACTTC. Amino acids: CASSPSLAFYEQYF.